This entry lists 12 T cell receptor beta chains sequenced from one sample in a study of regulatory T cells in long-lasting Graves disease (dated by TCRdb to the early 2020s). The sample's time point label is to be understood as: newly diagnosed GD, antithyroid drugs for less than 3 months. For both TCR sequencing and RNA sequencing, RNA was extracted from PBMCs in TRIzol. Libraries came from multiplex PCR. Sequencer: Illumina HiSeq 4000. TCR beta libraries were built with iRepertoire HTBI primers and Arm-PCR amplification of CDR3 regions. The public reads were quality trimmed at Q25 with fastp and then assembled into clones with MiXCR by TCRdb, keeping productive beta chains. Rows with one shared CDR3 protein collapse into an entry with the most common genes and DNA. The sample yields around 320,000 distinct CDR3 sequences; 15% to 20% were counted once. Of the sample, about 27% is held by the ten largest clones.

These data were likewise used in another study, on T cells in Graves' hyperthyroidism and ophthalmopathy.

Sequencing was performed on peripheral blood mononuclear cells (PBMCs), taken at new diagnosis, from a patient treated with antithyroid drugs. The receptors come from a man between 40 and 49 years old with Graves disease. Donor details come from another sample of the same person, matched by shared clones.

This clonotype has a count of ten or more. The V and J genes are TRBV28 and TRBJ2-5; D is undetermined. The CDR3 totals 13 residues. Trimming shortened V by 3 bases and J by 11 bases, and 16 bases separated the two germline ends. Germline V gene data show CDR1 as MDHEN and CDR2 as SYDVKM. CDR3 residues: CASSFIGVAMQYF. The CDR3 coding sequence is TGTGCCAGCAGTTTTATTGGCGTAGCCATGCAGTACTTC. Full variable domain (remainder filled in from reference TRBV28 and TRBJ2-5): DVKVTQSSRYLVKRTGEKVFLECVQDMDHENMFWYRQDPGLGLRLIYFSYDVKMKEKGDIPEGYSVSREKKERFSLILESASTNQTSMYLCASSFIGVAMQYFGPGTRLLVL.

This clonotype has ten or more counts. DNA for the CDR3: TGTGCCAGCAGTAAGCCCTGGACAGCCGGAGTTCTCCTCTATGAGCAGTTCTTC. It specifies CASSKPWTAGVLLYEQFF. V and J are TRBV6-1 and TRBJ2-1; D may be TRBD1 (6 bases). CDR1 is MNHNS and CDR2 is SASEGT in the germline V gene. The ends were cut back, 5 bases at V and 8 bases at J, with 28 bases in the middle. This CDR3 is built from 18 residues.

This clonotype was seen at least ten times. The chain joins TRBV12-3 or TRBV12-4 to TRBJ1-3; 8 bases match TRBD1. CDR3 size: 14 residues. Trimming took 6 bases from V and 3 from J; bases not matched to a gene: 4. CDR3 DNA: TGTGCCAGCAGCCGGGACAGGTTTGGAAACACCATATATTTT. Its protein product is CASSRDRFGNTIYF.

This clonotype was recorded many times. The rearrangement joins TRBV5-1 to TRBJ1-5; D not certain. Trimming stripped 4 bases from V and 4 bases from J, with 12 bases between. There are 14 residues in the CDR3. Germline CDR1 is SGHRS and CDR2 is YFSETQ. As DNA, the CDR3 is TGCGCCAGCAGCCTCCTCGGGTTGAATCAGCCCCAGCATTTT. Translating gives CASSLLGLNQPQHF.

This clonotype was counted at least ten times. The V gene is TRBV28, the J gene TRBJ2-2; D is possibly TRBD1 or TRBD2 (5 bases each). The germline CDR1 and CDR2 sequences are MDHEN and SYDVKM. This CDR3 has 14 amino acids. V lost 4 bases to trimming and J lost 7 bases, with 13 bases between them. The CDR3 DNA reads TGTGCCAGCAGTTCGGGGCTTACTGGCGGGGAGCTGTTTTTT. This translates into CASSSGLTGGELFF.

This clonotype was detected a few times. The CDR3 DNA sequence: TGTGCCAGCCGGGACAGGGCGTCACCCCTCCACTTT. It encodes CASRDRASPLHF. This chain uses TRBV19 with TRBJ1-6, with 9 bases matching TRBD1. With V trimmed by 9 bases and J by 10 bases, 4 bases remained unmatched. CDR1 is LNHDA, CDR2 SQIVND, per germline (reference sequence). The CDR3 totals 12 residues.

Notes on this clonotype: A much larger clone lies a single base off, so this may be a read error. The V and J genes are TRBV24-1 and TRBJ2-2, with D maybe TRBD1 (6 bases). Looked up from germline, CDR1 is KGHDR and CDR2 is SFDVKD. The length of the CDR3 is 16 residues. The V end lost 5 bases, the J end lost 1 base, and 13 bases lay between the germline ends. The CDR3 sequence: CATSGRDNVNTGELFF. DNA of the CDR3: TGTGCCACCAGTGGCCGGGACAATGTGAACACCGGGGAGCTGTTTTTT.

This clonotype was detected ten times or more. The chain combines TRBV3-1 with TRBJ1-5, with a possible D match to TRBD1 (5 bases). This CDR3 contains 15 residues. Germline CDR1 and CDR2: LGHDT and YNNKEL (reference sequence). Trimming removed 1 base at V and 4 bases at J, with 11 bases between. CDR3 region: CASSQAGTDNQPQHF. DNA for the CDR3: TGTGCCAGCAGCCAAGCTGGGACGGATAATCAGCCCCAGCATTTT.

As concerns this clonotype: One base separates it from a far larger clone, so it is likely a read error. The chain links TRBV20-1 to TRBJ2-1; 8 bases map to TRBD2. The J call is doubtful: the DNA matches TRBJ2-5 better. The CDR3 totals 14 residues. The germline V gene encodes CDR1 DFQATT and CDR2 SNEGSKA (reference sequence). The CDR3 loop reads CSASGGVGQETQYF. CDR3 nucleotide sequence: TGCAGTGCTAGCGGGGGGGTAGGACAAGAGACCCAGTACTTC.

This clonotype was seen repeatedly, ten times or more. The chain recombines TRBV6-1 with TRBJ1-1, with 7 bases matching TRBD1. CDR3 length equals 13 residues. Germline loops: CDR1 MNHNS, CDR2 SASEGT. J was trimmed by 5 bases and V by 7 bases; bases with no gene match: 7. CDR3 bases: TGTGCCAGCACCGACAGGGCAAGGACTGAAGCTTTCTTT. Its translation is CASTDRARTEAFF.

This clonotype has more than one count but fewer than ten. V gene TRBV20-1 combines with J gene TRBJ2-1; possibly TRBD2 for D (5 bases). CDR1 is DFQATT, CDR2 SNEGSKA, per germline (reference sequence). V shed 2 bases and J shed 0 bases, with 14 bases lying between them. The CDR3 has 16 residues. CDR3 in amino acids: CSARPSRTRSYNEQFF. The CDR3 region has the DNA TGCAGTGCTAGACCATCCAGGACTCGCTCCTACAATGAGCAGTTCTTC.

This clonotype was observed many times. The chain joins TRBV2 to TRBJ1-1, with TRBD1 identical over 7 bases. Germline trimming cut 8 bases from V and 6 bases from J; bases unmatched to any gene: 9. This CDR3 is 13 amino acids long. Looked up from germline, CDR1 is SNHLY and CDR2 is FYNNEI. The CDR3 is CASHGQVTSEAFF. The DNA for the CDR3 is TGTGCCAGCCACGGACAGGTTACCTCTGAAGCTTTCTTT. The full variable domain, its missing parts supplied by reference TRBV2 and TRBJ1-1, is EPEVTQTPSHQVTQMGQEVILRCVPISNHLYFYWYRQILGQKVEFLVSFYNNEISEKSEIFDDQFSVERPDGSNFTLKIRSTKLEDSAMYFCASHGQVTSEAFFGQGTRLTVV.